This T cell receptor (beta chain) was identified in a study of radiation and T cells in renal cell carcinoma. The CDR3 consists of 17 residues. The germline V gene encodes CDR1 SEHNR and CDR2 FQNEAQ (reference sequence). With V trimmed by 1 base and J by 2 bases, 4 bases remained unmatched. This clone has just one count. Stated time point: blood 2 weeks post-SBRT. Treatment denoted: 15 Gy SBRT to primary tumor, nephrectomy 4 weeks later. Produced via immunoSEQ multiplex PCR; TCRdb's table is partial and in-frame only. This table holds some 120,000 clones, around 81% found once. This chain links TRBV7-9 with TRBJ2-5; 13 positions agree with TRBD2. Material: blood, obtained from a patient whose treatment included radiotherapy and nephrectomy. The TCR comes from a man between 50 and 59 years old with renal cell carcinoma. CDR3 in DNA: TGTGCCAGCAGCTTAGGGACTAGCGGGGGACTACAAGAGACCCAGTACTTC. Protein sequence: CASSLGTSGGLQETQYF.